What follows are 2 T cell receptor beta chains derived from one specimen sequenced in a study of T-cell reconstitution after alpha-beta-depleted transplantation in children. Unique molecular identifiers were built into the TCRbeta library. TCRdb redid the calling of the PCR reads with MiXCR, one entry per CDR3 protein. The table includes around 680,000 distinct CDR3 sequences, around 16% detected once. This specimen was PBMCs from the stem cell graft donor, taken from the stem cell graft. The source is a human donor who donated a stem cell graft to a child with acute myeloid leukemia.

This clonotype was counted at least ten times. The CDR3 protein is CATSSEGRGGGELFF. The DNA for the CDR3 is TGTGCCACCAGCAGTGAGGGCAGGGGTGGCGGGGAGCTGTTTTTT. The rearrangement uses TRBV15 and TRBJ2-2; tentatively, D is TRBD1 (6 bases). Between the trimmed V and J ends, which lost 3 bases and 7 bases, there was a span of 15 bases. The CDR3 is 15 residues long. The germline gives CDR1 LNHNV, CDR2 YYDKDF (reference sequence).

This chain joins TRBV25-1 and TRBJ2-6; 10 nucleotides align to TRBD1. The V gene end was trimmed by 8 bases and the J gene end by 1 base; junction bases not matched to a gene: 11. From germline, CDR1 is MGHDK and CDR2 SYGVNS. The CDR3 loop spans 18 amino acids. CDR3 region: CASLDRGDDGSGANVLTF. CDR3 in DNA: TGTGCCAGCTTGGACAGGGGGGATGATGGATCTGGGGCCAACGTCCTGACTTTC.